Here is one T cell receptor (beta chain) with its context. It lacks a known antigen. Within one base of it there is no much larger clone, and no base qualities were kept. Libraries were built with RT-PCR. The run used an Illumina HiSeq 2500. Using fastp trimming at Q25 and MiXCR clonotype assembly, TCRdb reanalyzed the public sequencing data and kept in-frame beta chains. Rows with a matching CDR3 protein are joined into one entry that keeps the most common DNA and genes. The sample table holds more than 450,000 distinct CDR3 sequences, of which 12% were seen once. Roughly 10% of the sample belongs to the ten largest clones. Its CDR3 holds 16 amino acids, cysteine through phenylalanine. Only the CDR3 region is kept as DNA, spanning 48 bases read in frame from base 1. A distance of 19 bases separates the germline ends of V and J, which lose 6 bases and 0 bases respectively. CDR1 SGDLS and CDR2 YYNGEE were looked up in the germline V gene.

The sample comes from a study of response to subunit inactivated influenza vaccine (dated 2018 in TCRdb). At the level of the whole study: Deep quantitative T cell receptor repertoire profiling was used in the study to track responses to a trivalent subunit inactivated influenza vaccine. The paper's findings and limits, for the study overall: According to the authors, only a limited number of new T cells may be recruited by each seasonal influenza vaccination.

Specimen: PBMCs from blood, collected on the day of vaccination. The rearrangement combines TRBV9 with TRBJ2-7, with TRBD1 as a weak D call on 7 bases. The clonotype comes from a man aged 45 to 65 who received an inactivated influenza vaccine. Donor details come from another sample of the same person, matched by shared clones. DNA sequence: TGTGCCAGCATCGTCGGAGGGGCAGGGGGCTCCTACGAGCAGTACTTC. Translated, this is CASIVGGAGGSYEQYF.